This record covers a single T cell receptor (beta chain). No antigen is known for it. The input lacks base qualities; no much larger clone sits a single base away. Receptors were amplified or captured by the immunoSEQ multiplex PCR assay. TCRdb's version of the immuneACCESS table is confined to in-frame rearrangements and falls short of the full clone set. An unresolved V gene accounts for under half of the shortfall where checked; the remainder is of unknown origin. Counted in this sample were roughly 79,000 clones; around 95% of them appeared once. The ten largest make up 0.65% to 0.95% of the sample. Ends trimmed: V by 3 bases, J by 0 bases; bases unmatched to a gene: 5. From the cysteine through the phenylalanine, the CDR3 covers 15 amino acids. The only DNA kept is the CDR3, 45 bases in frame from the first base. The germline V gene (reference sequence) sets CDR1 to GTSNPN and CDR2 to SVGIG. This entry belongs to a study of T cell changes during pregnancy in multiple sclerosis (dated by TCRdb to about 2019). Regarding the research as a whole: The study looked at changes in the T cell repertoire across pregnancy in women with multiple sclerosis.

Here the sequenced sample was peripheral blood, taken in the second trimester of pregnancy. The rearranged chain carries TRBV30 and TRBJ1-2; TRBD1 matches 9 bases in the middle. This TCR came from a female donor in good health, enrolled as a control in a pregnancy study. This receptor carries the CDR3 CAWRVGTGSNYGYTF. The base sequence is TGTGCCTGGAGGGTCGGGACAGGGTCTAACTATGGCTACACCTTC.